The 11 T cell receptor beta chains below all came from one sample that was sequenced in a study of blood T cell repertoires in COVID-19. Clones were sequenced by immunoSEQ multiplex PCR, and TCRdb holds only the in-frame ones, with some missing. This sample has about 87,000 clones, with around 80% found just once. Material for sequencing was peripheral blood. The receptors originated from a woman of 80 years or more with active or convalescent COVID-19.

V usage is TRBV12-3 or TRBV12-4 and J usage is TRBJ1-6; 7 positions agree with TRBD1. CDR3 length: 13 residues. V shed 7 bases and J 8 bases; nucleotides not matched to a gene: 5. In DNA, the CDR3 is TGTGCCAGCACCCGACAGGGTTATTCACCCCTCCACTTT. Translation gives CASTRQGYSPLHF.

The rearrangement joins TRBV18 to TRBJ1-1, with TRBD1 identical over 8 bases. After removal of 4 bases from V and 4 bases from J, the junction contained 5 bases not matched to a gene. This CDR3 region has 14 residues. The germline V gene has CDR1 KGHSH and CDR2 LQKENI. This chain's CDR3 is CASSLEQGVTEAFF. The CDR3 bases are TGTGCCAGCTCACTTGAACAGGGGGTCACTGAAGCTTTCTTT.

The CDR3 DNA reads TGTGCCAGCGGGACAAGAGGCGAGCAGTACTTC. Translating it yields CASGTRGEQYF. This chain uses TRBV6-5 with TRBJ2-7; weak D call: TRBD1 (6 bases). The V and J ends lost 8 bases and 6 bases respectively, with 11 bases between them. This CDR3 spans 11 amino acids. In germline, CDR1 is MNHEY, CDR2 SVGAGI.

The V and J genes are TRBV7-2 and TRBJ1-5; no firm D call. This CDR3 region has 13 residues. Trimming removed 5 bases from V and 7 bases from J, with 12 bases in between. The germline gives CDR1 SGHTA, CDR2 FQGNSA. The CDR3 sequence is CASSPRPGQPQHF. The DNA for the CDR3 is TGTGCCAGCAGCCCCAGACCGGGGCAGCCCCAGCATTTT.

The chain links TRBV30 to TRBJ2-1; TRBD1 agrees at 9 bases. The CDR3 sequence is 18 residues long. The V and J ends lost 2 bases and 0 bases, in that order; junction bases with no gene match: 11. Germline CDR1 GTSNPN, CDR2 SVGIG (reference sequence). Here the CDR3 reads CAWSPLGTGSLSYNEQFF. The DNA for the CDR3 is TGTGCCTGGAGTCCTTTGGGGACAGGGTCCCTCTCCTACAATGAGCAGTTCTTC.

The V call is TRBV11-2, the J call TRBJ2-7, with TRBD2 matching over 8 bases. The CDR3 runs 17 residues. In germline, CDR1 is SGHAT, CDR2 FQNNGV. V lost 0 bases and J lost 3; bases outside the gene matches: 10. CDR3 in amino acids: CASSLDHRKAGVYEQYF. CDR3 DNA sequence: TGTGCCAGCAGCTTAGACCACCGGAAAGCGGGAGTCTACGAGCAGTACTTC.

J is TRBJ1-1 and V is TRBV19; D is unresolved. CDR3 length equals 13 residues. V gave up 7 bases and J gave up 0 bases, with 9 bases separating them. Germline-derived CDR1 and CDR2 are LNHDA and SQIVND (reference sequence). The CDR3, as DNA: TGTGCCAGTACGAGCGGTCTGAACACTGAAGCTTTCTTT. It translates to CASTSGLNTEAFF.

The chain links TRBV6-2 or TRBV6-3 to TRBJ1-2; the match to TRBD1 covers 10 bases. Germline trimming cut 4 bases from V and 7 bases from J; bases unmatched to any gene: 15. The CDR3 runs 17 residues. CDR1 and CDR2 from the germline V gene are MNHEY and SVGEGT. CDR3 in amino acids: CASSSYPGQGFGSGYTF. CDR3 sequence (DNA): TGTGCCAGCAGTTCTTACCCGGGACAGGGGTTCGGAAGTGGCTACACCTTC.

In DNA, the CDR3 is TGTGCCTCCCGGGATCCTGGGGCCAACGTCCTGACTTTC. It is translated as CASRDPGANVLTF. The rearrangement links TRBV30 to TRBJ2-6; D may be TRBD2 (5 bases). The CDR3 runs to 13 residues. Trimming shortened V by 7 bases and J by 2 bases, and 9 bases separated the two germline ends. Germline loops: CDR1 GTSNPN, CDR2 SVGIG (reference sequence). Complete variable domain (other parts from reference TRBV30 and TRBJ2-6): SQTIHQWPATLVQPVGSPLSLECTVEGTSNPNLYWYRQAAGRGLQLLFYSVGIGQISSEVPQNLSASRPQDRQFILSSKKLLLSDSGFYLCASRDPGANVLTFGAGSRLTVL.

The chain couples TRBV7-9 to TRBJ2-3, with 10 positions matching TRBD2. The junction had 2 bases not matched to a gene; V was cut back by 3 bases and J by 2 bases. The germline gives CDR1 SEHNR, CDR2 FQNEAQ (reference sequence). CDR3 size: 15 residues. CDR3 sequence: CASSFLAGVTDTQYF. The CDR3 nucleotides read TGTGCCAGCAGCTTTCTAGCGGGGGTCACAGATACGCAGTATTTT.

This clone rates as large. The chain has TRBV6-2 or TRBV6-3 and TRBJ2-2; 8 nucleotides agree with TRBD2. Germline values: CDR1 MNHEY, CDR2 SVGEGT. Germline trimming cut 7 bases from V and 1 base from J; bases unmatched to any gene: 5. This CDR3 is 15 amino acids long. Written as DNA, the CDR3 is TGTGCCAGCACCCCGGGACTAGAGAACACCGGGGAGCTGTTTTTT. This translates into CASTPGLENTGELFF.